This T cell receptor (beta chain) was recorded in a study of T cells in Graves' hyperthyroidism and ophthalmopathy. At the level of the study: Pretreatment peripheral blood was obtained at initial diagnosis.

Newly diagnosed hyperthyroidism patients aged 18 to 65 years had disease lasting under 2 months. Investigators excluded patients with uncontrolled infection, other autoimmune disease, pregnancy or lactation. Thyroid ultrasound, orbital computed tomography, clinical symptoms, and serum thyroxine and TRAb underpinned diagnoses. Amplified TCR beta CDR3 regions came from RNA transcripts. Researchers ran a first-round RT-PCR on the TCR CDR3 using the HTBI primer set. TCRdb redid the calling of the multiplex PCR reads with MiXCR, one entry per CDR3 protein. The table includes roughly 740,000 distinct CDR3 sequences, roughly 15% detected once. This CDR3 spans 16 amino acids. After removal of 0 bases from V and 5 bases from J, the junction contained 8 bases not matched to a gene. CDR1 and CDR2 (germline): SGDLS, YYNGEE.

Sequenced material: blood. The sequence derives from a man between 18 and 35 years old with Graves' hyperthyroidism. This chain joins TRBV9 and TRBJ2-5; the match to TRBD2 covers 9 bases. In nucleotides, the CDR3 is TGTGCCAGCAGCGTAGGATTAGCGGGAGTTCATGAGACCCAGTACTTC. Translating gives CASSVGLAGVHETQYF.